Sequencing of this T cell receptor (beta chain) was carried out in a study of blood T cell repertoires in COVID-19. Study information: PBMCs, B-cell-depleted T cells, or T cells were the source of the cDNA or gDNA that made up the material.

The assay was immunoSEQ multiplex PCR, and TCRdb's table has in-frame clones only and misses some. The data show over 150,000 clones, 65% to 85% seen once. This CDR3 is built from 13 residues. V was trimmed by 6 bases and J by 6 bases, leaving 15 bases between them. Participant age was about 18 to 89 years, and participants resided in about 25 US areas. Symptom resolution, clearance, or two negative PCRs marked donors in Cohort 3 as recovered. The chain recombines TRBV12-3 or TRBV12-4 with TRBJ2-7; D is possibly TRBD2 (6 bases). Sequenced sample: PBMCs or T cells enriched from blood (not recorded which). This clonotype was sampled from a man aged 40-55 years who had recovered from COVID-19. The CDR3 sequence is CASRLNGLFEQYF. CDR3 DNA: TGTGCCAGCAGGCTAAACGGACTATTCGAGCAGTACTTC.